This entry concerns a single TCR beta chain. The sample originates from a study of blood T cell repertoires in COVID-19. Turning to the study itself: Spain, Italy and the United States supplied samples that represented acute and convalescent COVID-19. Sample material is recorded as cDNA or gDNA derived from T cells, B-cell-depleted T cells, or PBMCs.

CDR3 length equals 11 residues. Deletions cut 6 bases from V and 2 bases from J, with 4 bases between. Germline V gene lookup returns CDR1 SNHLY and CDR2 FYNNEI. Original handling: Nucleated cell counts were estimated from reference gene primer amplification. Produced via immunoSEQ multiplex PCR; TCRdb's table is partial and in-frame only. V and J calls plus clone size are reproduced from that table; the DNA served to infer D and trimming. This table has some 200,000 clones, around nine tenths appearing once. What was sequenced was peripheral blood. This clonotype was sampled from a man aged 35 to 55 with active or convalescent COVID-19. The chain links TRBV2 to TRBJ2-5; D is unresolved. CDR3: CASRLQETQYF. DNA for the CDR3: TGTGCCAGCAGACTTCAAGAGACCCAGTACTTC. Supplemented by reference TRBV2 and TRBJ2-5, the full variable domain reads EPEVTQTPSHQVTQMGQEVILRCVPISNHLYFYWYRQILGQKVEFLVSFYNNEISEKSEIFDDQFSVERPDGSNFTLKIRSTKLEDSAMYFCASRLQETQYFGPGTRLLVL.